This TCR beta chain was documented in a study of blood T cell repertoires in COVID-19. Study information: Spain, Italy and the United States supplied samples that represented acute and convalescent COVID-19.

CDR3 length: 10 residues. Per the germline V gene, CDR1 is MNHEY and CDR2 is SMNVEV (reference sequence). Original methodology: The authors estimated nucleated cell counts from reference gene primer amplification. Measured with immunoSEQ multiplex PCR; TCRdb has only the in-frame clones, and not every one. The DNA gave D and trimming, while V, J and clone size come from that table. In the table there are 100,000 to 130,000 clones, 70% to 90% of which are singletons. The specimen was peripheral blood. The chain uses TRBV27 and TRBJ2-7; 7 bases line up with TRBD2. The clonotype was recovered from a man aged 45-65 years with active or convalescent COVID-19. CDR3 in DNA: TGTGCAGCGGGGATTTACGAGCAGTACTTC. Its translation: CAAGIYEQYF.